This is a list of T cell receptor beta chains from one sample in a study of metastatic and nonmetastatic thyroid tumors. TCRdb re-analyzed the PCR reads using MiXCR. Of 30,000 to 45,000 clones listed, 25% to 30% are singletons. Input material: blood. The receptors derive from a male donor with papillary thyroid cancer or a benign thyroid nodule (not recorded which). Some clones in this sample may be carry-over from other donors' samples. Each CDR3 is given with its conserved first and last residue. A D gene is named only where the DNA matches it firmly. The size of a clone is reported for some rows only, either as once, few or many, or as a class for expanded clones.

J gene: TRBJ2-4
clone size: many
V gene: TRBV24-1
D gene: .
CDR3 protein: CATQDSREGPKNIQYF
CDR3 DNA: TGTGCCACCCAAGATTCGCGGGAAGGGCCCAAAAACATTCAGTACTTC

J gene: TRBJ1-2
clone size: many
V gene: TRBV30
D gene: .
CDR3 protein: CACPSTGISYGYTF
CDR3 DNA: TGTGCCTGCCCTTCCACAGGAATCTCCTATGGCTACACCTTC

J gene: TRBJ2-7
clone size: .
V gene: TRBV5-1
D gene: .
CDR3 protein: CASSLGNGNGEQYF
CDR3 DNA: TGCGCCAGCAGCTTGGGTAATGGCAATGGCGAGCAGTACTTC

J gene: TRBJ2-1
clone size: many
V gene: TRBV20-1
D gene: TRBD2
CDR3 protein: CSARVVGGSSYNEQFF
CDR3 DNA: TGCAGTGCTAGAGTCGTTGGCGGGAGTTCCTACAATGAGCAGTTCTTC

J gene: TRBJ1-4
clone size: few
V gene: TRBV4-2
D gene: .
CDR3 protein: CASSQRTVNEKLFF
CDR3 DNA: TGTGCCAGCAGCCAACGGACAGTTAATGAAAAACTGTTTTTT

J gene: TRBJ2-7
clone size: .
V gene: TRBV11-2
D gene: .
CDR3 protein: CASSPAPSEQYF
CDR3 DNA: TGTGCCAGCAGCCCCGCCCCCTCCGAGCAGTACTTC

J gene: TRBJ2-3
clone size: many
V gene: TRBV7-3
D gene: .
CDR3 protein: CASSFMGATDTQYF
CDR3 DNA: TGTGCCAGCAGCTTTATGGGTGCCACAGATACGCAGTATTTT

J gene: TRBJ1-1
clone size: once
V gene: TRBV5-1
D gene: TRBD1
CDR3 protein: CASGRDRGMNTEAFF
CDR3 DNA: TGCGCCAGCGGCCGGGACAGGGGAATGAACACTGAAGCTTTCTTT

J gene: TRBJ1-1
clone size: few
V gene: TRBV6-1
D gene: .
CDR3 protein: CASNLQLNTEAFF
CDR3 DNA: TGTGCCAGCAACCTACAGCTGAACACTGAAGCTTTCTTT

J gene: TRBJ1-2
clone size: .
V gene: TRBV14
D gene: .
CDR3 protein: CASSPGHGFTGYTF
CDR3 DNA: TGTGCCAGCAGCCCGGGACACGGCTTCACTGGCTACACCTTC

J gene: TRBJ1-1
clone size: .
V gene: TRBV20-1
D gene: .
CDR3 protein: CSAIRRDMNTEAFF
CDR3 DNA: TGCAGTGCCATCCGTAGGGACATGAACACTGAAGCTTTCTTT

J gene: TRBJ2-1
clone size: .
V gene: TRBV11-2
D gene: TRBD2
CDR3 protein: CASSPPGLEGHEQFF
CDR3 DNA: TGTGCCAGCAGCCCGCCGGGACTAGAGGGGCATGAGCAGTTCTTC

J gene: TRBJ2-1
clone size: .
V gene: TRBV2
D gene: TRBD2
CDR3 protein: CASRQREDPNEQFF
CDR3 DNA: TGTGCCAGCCGACAGCGGGAGGATCCCAATGAGCAGTTCTTC

J gene: TRBJ2-4
clone size: many
V gene: TRBV28
D gene: TRBD2
CDR3 protein: CASSPSGSRGNIQYF
CDR3 DNA: TGTGCCAGCAGTCCTAGCGGGAGTCGGGGGAACATTCAGTACTTC

J gene: TRBJ2-1
clone size: medium-sized
V gene: TRBV20-1
D gene: .
CDR3 protein: CSAREAVLAYNEQFF
CDR3 DNA: TGCAGTGCTAGAGAAGCGGTACTGGCCTACAATGAGCAGTTCTTC

J gene: TRBJ2-1
clone size: .
V gene: TRBV11-2
D gene: .
CDR3 protein: CASSLVGTTYNEQFF
CDR3 DNA: TGTGCCAGCAGCTTAGTGGGGACCACCTACAATGAGCAGTTCTTC

J gene: TRBJ2-3
clone size: .
V gene: TRBV11-1
D gene: .
CDR3 protein: CASSPDRTSTDTQYF
CDR3 DNA: TGTGCCAGCAGCCCTGACCGGACTAGCACAGATACGCAGTATTTT

J gene: TRBJ2-1
clone size: many
V gene: TRBV25-1
D gene: .
CDR3 protein: CASRANYQDEQFF
CDR3 DNA: TGTGCCAGCAGGGCGAATTACCAGGATGAGCAGTTCTTC

J gene: TRBJ1-1
clone size: .
V gene: TRBV27
D gene: .
CDR3 protein: CASSGGQNEAFF
CDR3 DNA: TGTGCCAGCAGTGGAGGACAAAATGAAGCTTTCTTT

J gene: TRBJ2-4
clone size: .
V gene: TRBV12-3/TRBV12-4
D gene: TRBD2
CDR3 protein: CASSLRWEGRAKNIQYF
CDR3 DNA: TGTGCCAGCAGTTTACGGTGGGAGGGCCGAGCCAAAAACATTCAGTACTTC

J gene: TRBJ2-7
clone size: .
V gene: TRBV5-1
D gene: .
CDR3 protein: CASSLDLGGIYEQYF
CDR3 DNA: TGCGCCAGCAGCTTGGATCTTGGGGGAATCTACGAGCAGTACTTC

J gene: TRBJ2-3
clone size: many
V gene: TRBV7-9
D gene: TRBD2
CDR3 protein: CLAGVNTDTQYF
CDR3 DNA: TGTCTAGCGGGAGTGAACACAGATACGCAGTATTTT

J gene: TRBJ2-1
clone size: many
V gene: TRBV9
D gene: TRBD2
CDR3 protein: CASTPGGRYNEQFF
CDR3 DNA: TGTGCCAGCACCCCGGGGGGGCGCTACAATGAGCAGTTCTTC

J gene: TRBJ2-7
clone size: many
V gene: TRBV10-1
D gene: .
CDR3 protein: CASSEGTLYEQYF
CDR3 DNA: TGCGCCAGCAGTGAAGGGACCTTATACGAGCAGTACTTC

J gene: TRBJ2-2
clone size: medium-sized
V gene: TRBV11-3
D gene: .
CDR3 protein: CASSPDGNTGELFF
CDR3 DNA: TGTGCCAGCAGTCCCGACGGGAACACCGGGGAGCTGTTTTTT

J gene: TRBJ2-7
clone size: medium-sized
V gene: TRBV12-3/TRBV12-4
D gene: .
CDR3 protein: CASSSIAVASYEQYF
CDR3 DNA: TGTGCCAGCAGTTCAATAGCGGTCGCCTCCTACGAGCAGTACTTC

J gene: TRBJ2-7
clone size: medium-sized
V gene: TRBV28
D gene: .
CDR3 protein: CASSLSDHYEQYF
CDR3 DNA: TGTGCCAGCAGTTTATCTGACCACTACGAGCAGTACTTC

J gene: TRBJ2-7
clone size: .
V gene: TRBV3-1
D gene: .
CDR3 protein: CASSPRGQGPSEQYF
CDR3 DNA: TGTGCCAGCAGCCCAAGAGGTCAGGGCCCAAGCGAGCAGTACTTC

J gene: TRBJ1-5
clone size: .
V gene: TRBV28
D gene: TRBD1
CDR3 protein: CASATQDRGMLPQHF
CDR3 DNA: TGTGCCAGCGCTACCCAGGACAGGGGGATGCTGCCCCAGCATTTT

J gene: TRBJ2-1
clone size: .
V gene: TRBV9
D gene: .
CDR3 protein: CASSSGAAVSYNEQFF
CDR3 DNA: TGTGCCAGCAGCTCAGGGGCAGCGGTATCCTACAATGAGCAGTTCTTC

J gene: TRBJ2-1
clone size: .
V gene: TRBV20-1
D gene: TRBD1
CDR3 protein: CSATGTGGYEQFF
CDR3 DNA: TGCAGTGCAACCGGGACAGGGGGCTATGAGCAGTTCTTC

J gene: TRBJ2-1
clone size: few
V gene: TRBV19
D gene: .
CDR3 protein: CVSSMPGVRNDQFF
CDR3 DNA: TGTGTCAGTAGTATGCCCGGGGTGCGCAATGATCAGTTCTTC

J gene: TRBJ2-5
clone size: once
V gene: TRBV3-1
D gene: .
CDR3 protein: CASSQDSGVRGETQYF
CDR3 DNA: TGTGCCAGCAGCCAAGATTCAGGGGTGCGTGGGGAGACCCAGTACTTC

J gene: TRBJ2-7
clone size: .
V gene: TRBV9
D gene: .
CDR3 protein: CASSSGALASHEQYF
CDR3 DNA: TGTGCCAGCAGCTCCGGCGCTCTAGCGTCCCACGAGCAGTACTTC

J gene: TRBJ2-7
clone size: few
V gene: TRBV10-3
D gene: .
CDR3 protein: CAIGERAPYEQYF
CDR3 DNA: TGTGCCATCGGTGAGCGGGCACCCTACGAGCAGTACTTC

J gene: TRBJ2-1
clone size: .
V gene: TRBV11-2
D gene: .
CDR3 protein: CASSLGSLGDSYNEQFF
CDR3 DNA: TGTGCCAGCAGCTTAGGTTCTTTGGGGGACTCCTACAATGAGCAGTTCTTC

J gene: TRBJ1-2
clone size: medium-sized
V gene: TRBV25-1
D gene: .
CDR3 protein: CASSAGYGYTF
CDR3 DNA: TGTGCCAGCAGTGCCGGTTATGGCTACACCTTC

J gene: TRBJ2-7
clone size: few
V gene: TRBV4-1
D gene: TRBD2
CDR3 protein: CASSQEPSGGFTFYEQYF
CDR3 DNA: TGCGCCAGCAGCCAAGAGCCTAGCGGGGGGTTTACCTTCTACGAGCAGTACTTC

J gene: TRBJ2-7
clone size: .
V gene: TRBV20-1
D gene: .
CDR3 protein: CSAPGAGGFFYEQYF
CDR3 DNA: TGCAGTGCCCCGGGGGCAGGCGGATTCTTCTACGAGCAGTACTTC

J gene: TRBJ1-3
clone size: .
V gene: TRBV12-3/TRBV12-4
D gene: .
CDR3 protein: CASSLFDSQRWGNTIYF
CDR3 DNA: TGTGCCAGCAGTTTATTCGACAGCCAGCGATGGGGAAACACCATATATTTT

J gene: TRBJ2-7
clone size: few
V gene: TRBV6-1
D gene: .
CDR3 protein: CASSKERNYEQYF
CDR3 DNA: TGTGCCAGCAGCAAGGAGCGGAACTACGAGCAGTACTTC

J gene: TRBJ1-3
clone size: .
V gene: TRBV11-1
D gene: TRBD1
CDR3 protein: CASSSGTANSGNTIYF
CDR3 DNA: TGTGCCAGCAGCTCTGGGACAGCAAACTCTGGAAACACCATATATTTT

J gene: TRBJ2-5
clone size: few
V gene: TRBV28
D gene: TRBD1
CDR3 protein: CASRGQGIETQYF
CDR3 DNA: TGTGCCAGCAGAGGACAGGGCATAGAGACCCAGTACTTC

J gene: TRBJ2-7
clone size: .
V gene: TRBV9
D gene: .
CDR3 protein: CASSVDQGYEQYF
CDR3 DNA: TGTGCCAGCAGCGTAGATCAGGGTTACGAGCAGTACTTC

J gene: TRBJ2-7
clone size: .
V gene: TRBV20-1
D gene: TRBD1
CDR3 protein: CSAKQGAGSYEQYF
CDR3 DNA: TGCAGTGCTAAACAGGGGGCAGGTTCCTACGAGCAGTACTTC

J gene: TRBJ2-1
clone size: many
V gene: TRBV29-1
D gene: .
CDR3 protein: CSVDTPSSYNEQFF
CDR3 DNA: TGCAGCGTTGATACTCCCAGCTCCTACAATGAGCAGTTCTTC

J gene: TRBJ2-3
clone size: .
V gene: TRBV20-1
D gene: .
CDR3 protein: CRGTIRGWTTTDTQYF
CDR3 DNA: TGCAGGGGGACAATCCGGGGGTGGACAACCACAGATACGCAGTATTTT

J gene: TRBJ2-7
clone size: .
V gene: TRBV24-1
D gene: .
CDR3 protein: CATSKGVSYEQYF
CDR3 DNA: TGTGCCACCTCCAAGGGGGTCTCCTACGAGCAGTACTTC